This TCR beta chain is drawn from a study of blood T cell repertoires in COVID-19. Overall study: Donors in the United States, Italy and Spain gave samples during acute or convalescent COVID-19. From T cells, B-cell-depleted T cells, or PBMCs came the material, which was cDNA or gDNA.

Germline V CDR1 and CDR2: SGHRS, YFSETQ. The CDR3 runs 15 residues. Trimming stripped 3 bases from V and 6 bases from J, with 13 bases between. As processed by the authors: Estimated nucleated cell counts came from reference gene primer amplification. Some clones are missing from TCRdb's copy, which holds only in-frame ones; the method was immunoSEQ multiplex PCR. The V and J calls and the clone size are those of that table, but D and trimming were determined from the DNA. The sample yields some 300,000 clones, around 88% seen once. The V call is TRBV5-1, the J call TRBJ1-6; D perhaps matches TRBD1 (6 bases). The sequenced sample was peripheral blood. This TCR was sampled from a woman aged 25 to 39 who had recovered from COVID-19. The DNA of the CDR3 is TGCGCCAGCAGCTCAGAGACAGGTCCTAATTCACCCCTCCACTTT. This encodes CASSSETGPNSPLHF.